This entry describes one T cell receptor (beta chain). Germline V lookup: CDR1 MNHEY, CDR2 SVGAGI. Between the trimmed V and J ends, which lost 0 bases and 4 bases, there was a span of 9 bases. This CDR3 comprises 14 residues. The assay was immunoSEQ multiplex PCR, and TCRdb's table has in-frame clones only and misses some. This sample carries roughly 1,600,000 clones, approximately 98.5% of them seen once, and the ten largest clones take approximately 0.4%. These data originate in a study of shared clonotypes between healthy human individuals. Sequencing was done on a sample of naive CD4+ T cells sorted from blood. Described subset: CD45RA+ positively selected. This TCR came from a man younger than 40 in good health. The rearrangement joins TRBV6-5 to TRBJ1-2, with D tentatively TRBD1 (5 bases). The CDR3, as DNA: TGTGCCAGCAGTTACTCAGGGGCCCTCTATGGCTACACCTTC. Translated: CASSYSGALYGYTF.